The 9 T cell receptor beta chains below come from one sample, sequenced in a study of T cells after yellow fever vaccination. TCRdb independently ran MiXCR on the 5' RACE reads; one entry per CDR3 protein. This table has around 120,000 distinct CDR3 sequences, 13% to 15% appearing once. The material sequenced was CD8+ T cells sorted from PBMCs, taken 5 days after the yellow fever booster vaccination. All receptors come from a man aged 18 to 29 who received the YFV17D yellow fever vaccine.

Only a few counts were recorded for this clonotype. The chain is built from TRBV7-8 and TRBJ1-2; TRBD1 is a possible D gene (5 bases). This CDR3 comprises 13 residues. Germline CDR1 SGHVS, CDR2 FQNEAQ. With 5 bases removed from V and 4 bases from J, the gap between germline ends came to 11 bases. The CDR3 DNA reads as TGTGCCAGCAGCGGAACAGGACTCTATGGCTACACCTTC. Amino acid sequence: CASSGTGLYGYTF.

This sequence joins TRBV15 and TRBJ2-7, with 8 bases lining up with TRBD1. V lost 3 bases, J lost 4 bases, and 2 bases stayed unmatched. From germline, CDR1 is LNHNV and CDR2 YYDKDF (reference sequence). The CDR3 sequence is 13 residues long. The CDR3 protein is CATSSRGQYEQYF. CDR3 sequence (DNA): TGTGCCACCAGCAGCAGGGGGCAATACGAGCAGTACTTC.

In its sample, this clonotype was seen many times. J is TRBJ2-7 and V is TRBV5-1, with D possibly matching TRBD1 (6 bases). Looked up from germline, CDR1 is SGHRS and CDR2 is YFSETQ. V dropped 4 bases and J dropped 4 bases, with 9 bases sitting between them. The CDR3 loop spans 12 amino acids. The CDR3 DNA sequence: TGCGCCAGCAGCCTAACAGGGTACGAGCAGTACTTC. This translates into CASSLTGYEQYF.

The genes are TRBV7-9 and TRBJ2-7; D unclear. From germline, CDR1 is SEHNR and CDR2 FQNEAQ (reference sequence). The CDR3 sequence is 15 residues long. V lost 5 bases and J lost 2, with 16 bases in between. The CDR3 loop is CASSPPNRPAYEQYF. For the CDR3, the DNA is TGTGCCAGCAGCCCCCCTAACCGACCAGCCTACGAGCAGTACTTC. The variable domain in full, with the rest retrieved from reference TRBV7-9 and TRBJ2-7, is DTGVSQNPRHKITKRGQNVTFRCDPISEHNRLYWYRQTLGQGPEFLTYFQNEAQLEKSRLLSDRFSAERPKGSFSTLEIQRTEQGDSAMYLCASSPPNRPAYEQYFGPGTRLTVT.

The chain carries TRBV6-5 and TRBJ2-5; either TRBD1 or TRBD2 may fit D (5 bases each). V lost 2 bases and J 1 base, leaving 8 bases between the germline ends. Per the germline V gene, CDR1 is MNHEY and CDR2 is SVGAGI. This CDR3 region has 14 residues. The DNA for the CDR3 is TGTGCCAGCAGTTACCGAGGGGTCCAAGAGACCCAGTACTTC. It encodes CASSYRGVQETQYF.

The gene calls are TRBV7-9 and TRBJ2-1; D is unclear. Germline V gene lookup returns CDR1 SEHNR and CDR2 FQNEAQ (reference sequence). This CDR3 has 13 amino acids. Trimming cost V 5 bases and J 8 bases, with 13 bases left between them. The CDR3 sequence is CASSEGLRDEQFF. For the CDR3, the DNA is TGTGCCAGCAGCGAAGGGCTGCGCGATGAGCAGTTCTTC.

A few counts support this clonotype. The chain has TRBV15 and TRBJ2-5; D is undetermined. V was clipped by 0 bases and J by 1 base, with 12 bases between them. Germline V gene sequence: CDR1 LNHNV, CDR2 YYDKDF (reference sequence). The CDR3 contains 16 residues. The CDR3 region has the DNA TGTGCCACCAGCAGAGATGTTCTGGCAGTCCAAGAGACCCAGTACTTC. Translated: CATSRDVLAVQETQYF.

This rearrangement joins TRBV6-2 or TRBV6-3 to TRBJ2-7, with D perhaps matching TRBD1 (6 bases). Germline V gene data show CDR1 as MNHEY and CDR2 as SVGEGT. There are 12 residues in the CDR3. Trimming removed 6 bases at V and 2 bases at J, with 8 bases between. The CDR3 protein is CASSRDTYEQYF. As DNA, the CDR3 is TGTGCCAGCAGCCGGGACACCTACGAGCAGTACTTC.

This clonotype was counted at least ten times. The chain combines TRBV25-1 with TRBJ2-2; tentative D call: TRBD1 (6 bases). Germline V gene sequence: CDR1 MGHDK, CDR2 SYGVNS. Trimming stripped 5 bases from V and 1 base from J, with 8 bases between. The CDR3 contains 14 residues. The CDR3 reads CASSSTGNTGELFF. CDR3 DNA: TGTGCCAGCAGTTCGACAGGGAACACCGGGGAGCTGTTTTTT.